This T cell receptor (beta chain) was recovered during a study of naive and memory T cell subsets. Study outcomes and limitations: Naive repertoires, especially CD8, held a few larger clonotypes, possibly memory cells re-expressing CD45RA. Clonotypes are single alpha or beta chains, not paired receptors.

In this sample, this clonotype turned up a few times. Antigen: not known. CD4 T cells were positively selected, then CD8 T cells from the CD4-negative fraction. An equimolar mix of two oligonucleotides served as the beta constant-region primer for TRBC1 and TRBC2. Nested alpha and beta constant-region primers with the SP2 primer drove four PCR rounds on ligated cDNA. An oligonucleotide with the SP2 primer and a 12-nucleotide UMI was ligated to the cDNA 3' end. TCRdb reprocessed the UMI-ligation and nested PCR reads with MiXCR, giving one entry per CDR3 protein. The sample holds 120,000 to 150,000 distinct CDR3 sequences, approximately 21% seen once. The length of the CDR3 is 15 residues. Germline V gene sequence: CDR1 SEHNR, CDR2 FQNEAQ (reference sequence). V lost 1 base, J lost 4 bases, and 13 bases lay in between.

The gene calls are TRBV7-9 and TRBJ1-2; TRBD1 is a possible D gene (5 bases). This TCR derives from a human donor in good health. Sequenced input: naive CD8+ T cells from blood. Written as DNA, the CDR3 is TGTGCCAGCAGCTTAGGGGGCGGGGATCTCTATGGCTACACCTTC. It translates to CASSLGGGDLYGYTF.